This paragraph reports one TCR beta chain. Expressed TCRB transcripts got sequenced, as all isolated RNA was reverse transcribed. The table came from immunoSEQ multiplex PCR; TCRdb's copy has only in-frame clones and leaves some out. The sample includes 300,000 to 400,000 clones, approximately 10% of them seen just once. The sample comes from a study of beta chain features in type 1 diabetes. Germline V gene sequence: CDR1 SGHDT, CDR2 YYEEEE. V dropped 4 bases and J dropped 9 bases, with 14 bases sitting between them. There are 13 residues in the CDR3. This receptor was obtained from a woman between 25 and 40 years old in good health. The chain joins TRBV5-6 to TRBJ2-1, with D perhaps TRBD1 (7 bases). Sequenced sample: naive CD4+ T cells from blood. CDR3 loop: CASSGGGAAEQFF. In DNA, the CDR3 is TGTGCCAGCAGCGGAGGGGGCGCGGCTGAGCAGTTCTTC.